These 25 T cell receptor beta chains originate from one sample sequenced in a study of OX40 agonist ivuxolimab in advanced cancers. Produced via immunoSEQ multiplex PCR; TCRdb's table is partial and in-frame only. Altogether tens of thousands of clones are present, roughly 89% being singletons, with the ten largest covering about 11%. Material: CD4+ or CD8+ T cells sorted from blood, obtained in a trial of the OX40 agonist ivuxolimab. These receptors all stem from an adult with an advanced solid tumor such as melanoma, head and neck, liver or kidney cancer.

The chain joins TRBV9 to TRBJ1-1, with TRBD1 matching 7 bases. The V gene end was trimmed by 7 bases and the J gene end by 4 bases; junction bases not matched to a gene: 1. CDR1 SGDLS and CDR2 YYNGEE come from the germline V gene. The CDR3 covers 11 residues. CDR3: CASSGGTEAFF. DNA for the CDR3: TGTGCCAGCTCAGGGGGCACTGAAGCTTTCTTT. The full variable domain, completed using reference TRBV9 and TRBJ1-1, is DSGVTQTPKHLITATGQRVTLRCSPRSGDLSVYWYQQSLDQGLQFLIQYYNGEERAKGNILERFSAQQFPDLHSELNLSSLELGDSALYFCASSGGTEAFFGQGTRLTVV.

The chain joins TRBV27 to TRBJ2-1; TRBD2 might be the D (6 bases). The CDR3 is 14 amino acids. Germline CDR1 and CDR2: MNHEY and SMNVEV (reference sequence). V was cut by 3 bases and J by 6 bases, with 12 bases left in between. The CDR3 spells CASSLGLLFNEQFF. The CDR3, as DNA: TGTGCCAGCAGTTTGGGACTCTTGTTCAATGAGCAGTTCTTC.

Regarding this clone: Other nucleotide sequences from this sample produce the same CDR3. The chain recombines TRBV7-9 with TRBJ1-4, with D uncertain. The CDR3 length is 11 residues. V gave up 5 bases and J gave up 4 bases, with 2 bases separating them. In germline, CDR1 is SEHNR, CDR2 FQNEAQ (reference sequence). CDR3 residues: CASSLNEKLFF. The CDR3 DNA is TGTGCCAGCAGCCTTAATGAAAAACTGTTTTTT. Full variable domain (outside the CDR3, taken from reference TRBV7-9 and TRBJ1-4): DTGVSQNPRHKITKRGQNVTFRCDPISEHNRLYWYRQTLGQGPEFLTYFQNEAQLEKSRLLSDRFSAERPKGSFSTLEIQRTEQGDSAMYLCASSLNEKLFFGSGTQLSVL.

The V call is TRBV19, the J call TRBJ1-2; D may be TRBD1 (6 bases). V was cut by 0 bases and J by 4 bases, with 24 bases left in between. The CDR3 covers 19 residues. The V gene's germline CDR1 is LNHDA and CDR2 SQIVND (reference sequence). CDR3 coding DNA: TGTGCCAGTAGTATAGAGCTCCGGACAGTAGAACGTGACCTCTATGGCTACACCTTC. Translation: CASSIELRTVERDLYGYTF.

This clone is a singleton in its sample. This rearrangement joins TRBV27 to TRBJ2-1, with 9 bases fitting TRBD2. CDR1 and CDR2 (germline): MNHEY, SMNVEV (reference sequence). V shed 5 bases, J shed 5 bases, and the junction held 13 bases outside the gene matches. The length of the CDR3 is 17 residues. CDR3 protein: CASSQHLLAGPDNEQFF. As DNA, the CDR3 is TGTGCCAGCAGTCAACACTTACTAGCGGGTCCCGACAATGAGCAGTTCTTC.

V usage is TRBV27 and J usage is TRBJ2-7; 7 bases map to TRBD2. CDR3 length: 13 amino acids. V lost 10 bases, J lost 3 bases, and 9 bases stayed unmatched. Germline V lookup: CDR1 MNHEY, CDR2 SMNVEV (reference sequence). The CDR3 loop is CATVGGVLYEQYF. The CDR3 DNA sequence: TGTGCCACCGTGGGGGGGGTGCTCTACGAGCAGTACTTC.

DNA for the CDR3: TGTGCCAGCCTCCTCGAGAGGGGAAGAAACACAGATACGCAGTATTTT. Translated, it gives CASLLERGRNTDTQYF. The chain recombines TRBV7-9 with TRBJ2-3; D is possibly TRBD1 or TRBD2 (5 bases each). Trimming left V 8 bases short and J 2 bases short, with 20 bases between. From germline, CDR1 is SEHNR and CDR2 FQNEAQ (reference sequence). The CDR3 contains 16 residues.

V usage is TRBV9 and J usage is TRBJ2-7; 12 positions agree with TRBD2. The CDR3 runs 15 residues. Losses at the gene ends were 0 bases for V and 2 bases for J; bases not matched to a gene: 0. From germline, CDR1 is SGDLS and CDR2 YYNGEE. The CDR3 reads CASSVASGRAYEQYF. DNA of the CDR3: TGTGCCAGCAGCGTAGCTAGCGGGAGGGCCTACGAGCAGTACTTC.

This clone has only one observation. This chain connects TRBV4-1 to TRBJ1-5; D is unresolved. The germline gives CDR1 MGHRA, CDR2 YSYEKL. This CDR3 contains 13 residues. Trimming removed 0 bases at V and 3 bases at J, with 3 bases between. The CDR3 DNA reads TGCGCCAGCAGCCAAGACACCAATCAGCCCCAGCATTTT. Amino acids: CASSQDTNQPQHF.

CDR3 coding DNA: TGTGCCATCAGCGACCTAACCTACGAGCAGTACTTC. This encodes CAISDLTYEQYF. This chain joins TRBV10-3 and TRBJ2-7; D call uncertain. Germline CDR1 ENHRY, CDR2 SYGVKD. Trimming stripped 6 bases from V and 2 bases from J, with 8 bases between. The CDR3 is 12 residues long.

The rearrangement uses TRBV4-1 and TRBJ1-3, with D unresolved. CDR3 length: 15 amino acids. Germline lookup yields CDR1 MGHRA and CDR2 YSYEKL. V was clipped by 3 bases and J by 0 bases, with 9 bases between them. CDR3 in amino acids: CASSQSQFSGNTIYF. Here the CDR3 DNA reads TGCGCCAGCAGCCAGTCACAATTCTCTGGAAACACCATATATTTT.

V and J are TRBV7-9 and TRBJ1-5; D is perhaps TRBD1 (6 bases). V was shortened by 5 bases and J by 0 bases, with 17 bases between the two germline ends. The germline V gene has CDR1 SEHNR and CDR2 FQNEAQ (reference sequence). The CDR3 covers 17 residues. The chain's CDR3 is CASSRVGGSDSNQPQHF. As DNA, the CDR3 is TGTGCCAGCAGCCGTGTGGGGGGCTCAGATAGCAATCAGCCCCAGCATTTT.

This chain links TRBV15 with TRBJ2-3; 9 bases fit TRBD2. Germline CDR1 LNHNV, CDR2 YYDKDF (reference sequence). The CDR3 contains 18 residues. After removal of 3 bases from V and 0 bases from J, the junction contained 10 bases not matched to a gene. CDR3 bases: TGTGCCACCAGCAGTGGTGGGGCTAGCGGGACTAGCACAGATACGCAGTATTTT. Encoded protein: CATSSGGASGTSTDTQYF.

The gene calls are TRBV27 and TRBJ2-7, with 8 bases that match TRBD1. The V segment lost 9 bases and the J segment 2 bases; nucleotides outside the gene matches: 12. CDR1 and CDR2 from the germline V gene are MNHEY and SMNVEV (reference sequence). The CDR3 contains 15 residues. The CDR3 DNA is TGTGCCAGTTGGATGGCCGGGACAGGAGCCTACGAGCAGTACTTC. It specifies CASWMAGTGAYEQYF.

V gene TRBV30 combines with J gene TRBJ2-7, with 12 bases fitting TRBD2. The germline CDR1 and CDR2 sequences are GTSNPN and SVGIG (reference sequence). The CDR3 covers 16 residues. The J segment lost 7 bases and the V segment lost 4 bases, leaving 14 bases of the junction unmatched. The CDR3 reads CAWNSQTSGSPWEQYF. The CDR3 bases are TGTGCCTGGAACTCTCAGACTAGCGGGAGTCCGTGGGAGCAGTACTTC.

The CDR3 DNA follows: TGTGCCAGCAGCTATACTAGCGGGGCGTACAATGAGCAGTTCTTC. It codes for CASSYTSGAYNEQFF. This sequence joins TRBV11-2 and TRBJ2-1; 10 nucleotides line up with TRBD2. V lost 4 bases to trimming and J lost 4 bases; unmatched junction nucleotides: 4. This CDR3 contains 15 residues. The germline CDR1 and CDR2 sequences are SGHAT and FQNNGV.

The chain employs TRBV2 and TRBJ1-4, with D perhaps TRBD1 (5 bases). V shed 9 bases and J shed 6 bases, with 11 bases lying between them. The germline CDR1 and CDR2 sequences are SNHLY and FYNNEI. The CDR3 has 12 amino acids. The CDR3 coding sequence is TGTGCCAGTGTCGGGACGGATGAAAAACTGTTTTTT. It encodes CASVGTDEKLFF. The variable domain in full, completed from reference TRBV2 and TRBJ1-4, reads EPEVTQTPSHQVTQMGQEVILRCVPISNHLYFYWYRQILGQKVEFLVSFYNNEISEKSEIFDDQFSVERPDGSNFTLKIRSTKLEDSAMYFCASVGTDEKLFFGSGTQLSVL.

This clone appeared a few times. V gene TRBV5-1 combines with J gene TRBJ1-2; 11 positions match TRBD1. Germline CDR1 SGHRS, CDR2 YFSETQ. J gave up 5 bases and V 4 bases, and 10 bases lay outside the gene matches. The CDR3 runs to 16 residues. The CDR3 nucleotides read TGCGCCAGCAGCAGCACCGGACAGGGGGCGTTTTATGGCTACACCTTC. This sequence encodes CASSSTGQGAFYGYTF. The variable domain in full, with the rest retrieved from reference TRBV5-1 and TRBJ1-2, is KAGVTQTPRYLIKTRGQQVTLSCSPISGHRSVSWYQQTPGQGLQFLFEYFSETQRNKGNFPGRFSGRQFSNSRSEMNVSTLELGDSALYLCASSSTGQGAFYGYTFGSGTRLTVV.

The chain carries TRBV6-6 and TRBJ2-3; 7 nucleotides agree with TRBD1. CDR3 length: 14 residues. Germline lookup yields CDR1 MNHNY and CDR2 SVGAGI (reference sequence). V dropped 5 bases and J dropped 2; count of bases not matched to a gene: 4. DNA for the CDR3: TGTGCCAGCAGTAGGGACAGATACACAGATACGCAGTATTTT. Its protein is CASSRDRYTDTQYF.

The chain employs TRBV2 and TRBJ1-4; D is unresolved. This CDR3 is 13 amino acids long. V lost 3 bases and J 8 bases, leaving 10 bases between the germline ends. CDR1 SNHLY and CDR2 FYNNEI come from the germline V gene. DNA of the CDR3: TGTGCCAGCAGTGATGGGTTACGAGAAAAACTGTTTTTT. Translated: CASSDGLREKLFF.

The chain recombines TRBV4-1 with TRBJ2-7; tentative D call: TRBD2 (6 bases). Germline CDR1 is MGHRA and CDR2 is YSYEKL. The CDR3 sequence is 15 residues long. Between the trimmed V and J ends, which lost 3 bases and 4 bases, there was a span of 16 bases. CDR3 residues: CASSQDASEWYEQYF. In DNA, the CDR3 is TGCGCCAGCAGCCAGGACGCTAGCGAGTGGTACGAGCAGTACTTC.

V is TRBV6-5 and J is TRBJ1-2; D perhaps matches TRBD1 (5 bases). V was clipped by 0 bases and J by 3 bases, with 11 bases between them. CDR1 MNHEY and CDR2 SVGAGI come from the germline V gene. The CDR3 is 15 residues long. CDR3 sequence reads: CASSYSIVQDYGYTF. The CDR3 coding sequence is TGTGCCAGCAGTTACTCGATCGTACAGGACTATGGCTACACCTTC.

The V and J genes are TRBV29-1 and TRBJ2-7; maybe TRBD2 (6 bases). From germline, CDR1 is SQVTM and CDR2 ANQGSEA. V dropped 7 bases and J dropped 1 base, with 14 bases sitting between them. There are 13 residues in the CDR3. In nucleotides, the CDR3 is TGCAGCGCCGATATGGAGGGGTCCTACGAGCAGTACTTC. Translated: CSADMEGSYEQYF.

This rearrangement joins TRBV6-5 to TRBJ1-1; the D gene is possibly TRBD1 (5 bases). Germline CDR1 MNHEY, CDR2 SVGAGI. V was pared by 2 bases and J by 0 bases, with 10 bases between. CDR3 length: 15 residues. In nucleotides, the CDR3 is TGTGCCAGCAGTTACGGCAGGGATTTGAACACTGAAGCTTTCTTT. Translation: CASSYGRDLNTEAFF.

V is TRBV13 and J is TRBJ1-1; D remains unclear. The V gene lost 5 bases and the J gene lost 5 bases, with 9 bases spanning the gap. Germline-derived CDR1 and CDR2 are PRHDT and FYEKMQ (reference sequence). This CDR3 is built from 12 residues. In DNA form, the CDR3 reads TGTGCCAGCAGCCCCGGGAGTACTGAAGCTTTCTTT. It is translated as CASSPGSTEAFF. Drawing the rest from reference TRBV13 and TRBJ1-1, the complete variable domain is AAGVIQSPRHLIKEKRETATLKCYPIPRHDTVYWYQQGPGQDPQFLISFYEKMQSDKGSIPDRFSAQQFSDYHSELNMSSLELGDSALYFCASSPGSTEAFFGQGTRLTVV.